A single T cell receptor (beta chain) is shown here with its context. The PCR was carried out with 60 Vbeta primers and 13 Jbeta primers. Sequencing was performed with immunoSEQ multiplex PCR; in TCRdb, only in-frame clones are kept and a portion is missing. The sample shows roughly 220,000 clones, approximately 70% of them seen only once. The V gene end was trimmed by 6 bases and the J gene end by 4 bases; junction bases not matched to a gene: 13. Germline V gene data show CDR1 as SNHLY and CDR2 as FYNNEI. The CDR3 spans 18 residues. These data belong to a study of cytomegalovirus exposure and HLA in healthy donors.

The TCR comes from a woman aged 25 to 39 in good health and CMV-seronegative. The sequencing input was PBMCs. The chain carries TRBV2 and TRBJ2-7; 15 nucleotides align to TRBD2. The DNA of the CDR3 is TGTGCCAGCAGAAGACAAGCAGGACTAGCGGGAGGGGGGTACGAGCAGTACTTC. Translation gives CASRRQAGLAGGGYEQYF.